Following are 6 T cell receptor beta chains from one sample sequenced in a study of T cells in Graves' hyperthyroidism and ophthalmopathy. TCR beta CDR3 regions were amplified from RNA. HTBI primers were the set used in a first-round RT-PCR of the TCR CDR3. MiXCR was run by TCRdb on the multiplex PCR reads, yielding one entry per CDR3 protein. Altogether 410,000 or so distinct CDR3 sequences are present, about 15% being singletons, with the ten largest covering less than 15%. The sample consisted of blood. These receptors were taken from a man aged 18 to 30 with Graves' ophthalmopathy.

This clonotype has a handful of counts. The junction shows a germline mismatch at one end, possibly a read error. V is TRBV7-7 and J is TRBJ2-1; D might be TRBD2 (6 bases). This CDR3 has 15 residues. Germline CDR1 SSHAT, CDR2 FNYEAQ (reference sequence). The CDR3 coding sequence is TGTGCTAGCAGGCCTAGCGAAAGTTACAATGAGCGGCAGTTCTTC. Protein: CASRPSESYNERQFF.

This clonotype was recorded once. The chain uses TRBV28 and TRBJ1-4; D is unclear. CDR1 is MDHEN and CDR2 is SYDVKM in the germline V gene. Between the trimmed V and J ends, which lost 6 bases and 5 bases, there was a span of 13 bases. The CDR3 runs 14 residues. The CDR3 loop is CASREEAGNEKLFF. Written as DNA, the CDR3 is TGTGCCAGCAGAGAAGAAGCGGGAAATGAAAAACTGTTTTTT.

This clonotype was seen ten or more times. The chain couples TRBV12-3 or TRBV12-4 to TRBJ1-2; D is perhaps TRBD1 (6 bases). The CDR3 is 12 residues long. V lost 7 bases, J lost 4 bases, and 10 bases lay in between. The CDR3 region is CASTRGAYGYTF. Written as DNA, the CDR3 is TGTGCCAGCACCCGGGGGGCCTATGGCTACACCTTC.

Note on this clonotype: A read error is possible here, since a much larger clone lies one base away. The chain couples TRBV27 to TRBJ2-7, with 7 positions matching TRBD1. Germline CDR1 and CDR2: MNHEY and SMNVEV (reference sequence). There are 13 residues in the CDR3. V shed 5 bases and J 3 bases; nucleotides not matched to a gene: 4. The CDR3 is CASSADRDYEQYF. CDR3 sequence (DNA): TGTGCCAGCAGTGCCGACAGGGACTACGAGCAGTACTTC.

This clonotype was observed at least ten times. The chain joins TRBV20-1 to TRBJ1-2; 7 positions match TRBD1. The CDR3 consists of 13 residues. Trimming took 0 bases from V and 8 from J; bases not matched to a gene: 6. The V gene's germline CDR1 is DFQATT and CDR2 SNEGSKA (reference sequence). CDR3 nucleotide sequence: TGCAGTGCTAGAGAGATGACAGGGTGGGGCTACACCTTC. As protein: CSAREMTGWGYTF.

As concerns this clonotype: This sequence may be a read error, since a much larger clone differs from it by one base. V is TRBV20-1 and J is TRBJ1-2; D is possibly TRBD1 (5 bases). The CDR3 has 12 amino acids. Germline V lookup: CDR1 DFQATT, CDR2 SNEGSKA (reference sequence). V was shortened by 5 bases and J by 6 bases, with 13 bases between the two germline ends. The CDR3 is CSALAGFNGYTF. CDR3 bases: TGCAGTGCTTTGGCAGGGTTTAATGGCTACACCTTC.